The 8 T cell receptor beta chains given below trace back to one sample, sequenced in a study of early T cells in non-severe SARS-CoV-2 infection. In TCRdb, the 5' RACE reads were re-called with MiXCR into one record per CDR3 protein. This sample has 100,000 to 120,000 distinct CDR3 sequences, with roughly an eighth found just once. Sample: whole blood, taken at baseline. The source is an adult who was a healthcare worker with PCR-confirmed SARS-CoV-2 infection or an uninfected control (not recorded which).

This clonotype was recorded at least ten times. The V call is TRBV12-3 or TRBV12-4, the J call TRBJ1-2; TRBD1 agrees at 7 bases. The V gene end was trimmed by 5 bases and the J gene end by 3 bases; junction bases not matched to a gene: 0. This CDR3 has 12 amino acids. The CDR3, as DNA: TGTGCCAGCAGTGGGACAGACTATGGCTACACCTTC. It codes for CASSGTDYGYTF.

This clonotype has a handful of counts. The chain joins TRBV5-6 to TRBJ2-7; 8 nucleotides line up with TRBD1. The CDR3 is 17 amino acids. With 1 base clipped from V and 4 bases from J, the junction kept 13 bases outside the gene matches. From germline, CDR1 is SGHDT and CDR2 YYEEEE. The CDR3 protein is CASSLLFRDRSGYEQYF. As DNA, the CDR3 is TGTGCCAGCAGCTTGTTATTCCGGGACAGGAGCGGATACGAGCAGTACTTC.

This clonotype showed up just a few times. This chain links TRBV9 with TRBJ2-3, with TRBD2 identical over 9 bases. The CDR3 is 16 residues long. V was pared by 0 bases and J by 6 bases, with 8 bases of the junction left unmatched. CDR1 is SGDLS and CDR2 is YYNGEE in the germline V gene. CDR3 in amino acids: CASSVVPGGGADTQYF. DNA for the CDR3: TGTGCCAGCAGCGTAGTCCCGGGCGGGGGGGCCGATACGCAGTATTTT.

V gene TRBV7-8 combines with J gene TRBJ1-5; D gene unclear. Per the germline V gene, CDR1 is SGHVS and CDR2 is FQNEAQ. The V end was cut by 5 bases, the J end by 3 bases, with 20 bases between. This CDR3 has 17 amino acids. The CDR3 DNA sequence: TGTGCCAGCAGCCCAACCCGGGCACTCCCAGCCAATCAGCCCCAGCATTTT. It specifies CASSPTRALPANQPQHF.

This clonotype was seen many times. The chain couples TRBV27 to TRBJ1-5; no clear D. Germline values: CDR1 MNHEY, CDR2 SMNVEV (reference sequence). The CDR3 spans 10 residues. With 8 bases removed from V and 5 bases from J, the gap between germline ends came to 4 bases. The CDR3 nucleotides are TGTGCCAGCGGTTATCAGCCCCAGCATTTT. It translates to CASGYQPQHF.

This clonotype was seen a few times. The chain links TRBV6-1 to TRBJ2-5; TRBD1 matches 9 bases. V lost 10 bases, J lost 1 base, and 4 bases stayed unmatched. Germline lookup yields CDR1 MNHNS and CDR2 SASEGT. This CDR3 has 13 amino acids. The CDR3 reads CANRGRGQETQYF. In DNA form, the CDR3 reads TGTGCCAACAGGGGGCGGGGCCAAGAGACCCAGTACTTC.

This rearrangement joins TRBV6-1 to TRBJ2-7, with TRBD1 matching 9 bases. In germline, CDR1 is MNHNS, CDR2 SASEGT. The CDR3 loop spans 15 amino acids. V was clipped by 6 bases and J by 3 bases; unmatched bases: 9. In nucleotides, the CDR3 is TGTGCCAGCAGCCCGTTGACAGGGGGGAACTACGAGCAGTACTTC. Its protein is CASSPLTGGNYEQYF.

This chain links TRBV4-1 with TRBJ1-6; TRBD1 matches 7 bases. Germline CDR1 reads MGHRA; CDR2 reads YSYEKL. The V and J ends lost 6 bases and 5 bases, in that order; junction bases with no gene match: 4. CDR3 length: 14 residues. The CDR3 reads CASSPTGNNSPLHF. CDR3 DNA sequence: TGCGCCAGCAGTCCGACAGGGAATAATTCACCCCTCCACTTT.